The clone carrying this T cell receptor beta chain was seen only a few times. This sample was included in a study of blood T cell repertoires in COVID-19. Study-wide background: Samples representing acute and convalescent COVID-19 were sourced from the United States, Italy and Spain. PBMCs, B-cell-depleted T cells, or T cells were the source of the cDNA or gDNA that made up the material.

There are 12 residues in the CDR3. From germline, CDR1 is MNHEY and CDR2 SVGAGI. The germline V and J ends were trimmed by 0 bases and 8 bases, with 2 bases remaining between them. Sequencing used immunoSEQ multiplex PCR; TCRdb keeps in-frame clones, though not all of them. The sample has roughly 170,000 clones, approximately 85% seen once. The chain has TRBV6-5 and TRBJ1-6; D gene uncertain. Sequencing used peripheral blood. The sequence came from a man in his sixties who had recovered from COVID-19. This CDR3 reads CASSYSDSPLHF. The DNA for the CDR3 is TGTGCCAGCAGTTACTCCGATTCACCCCTCCACTTT.